The subject of this entry is one T cell receptor beta chain. The source of the sample is a study of blood T cell repertoires in COVID-19. Study as a whole: Some COVID-19 samples were acute and others convalescent; all came from the United States, Italy and Spain. In each case, the material was cDNA or gDNA derived from T cells, B-cell-depleted T cells, or PBMCs.

As originally analysed: Reference gene primer amplification gave nucleated cell count estimates. Produced via immunoSEQ multiplex PCR; TCRdb's table is partial and in-frame only. D and trimming were read from the DNA, whereas the V and J calls and clone size are those reported in that table. The sample holds approximately 92,000 clones, 85% to 90% seen once. Deletions cut 7 bases from V and 3 bases from J, with 9 bases between. Germline CDR1 MNHEY, CDR2 SVGAGI. CDR3 length: 13 amino acids. Specimen: peripheral blood. This chain connects TRBV6-5 to TRBJ1-4; D is uncertain. The source is an older woman in a cohort sampled during active or convalescent COVID-19. The CDR3 spells CASTTHSNEKLFF. The CDR3 nucleotides read TGTGCCAGCACGACACATTCTAATGAAAAACTGTTTTTT.